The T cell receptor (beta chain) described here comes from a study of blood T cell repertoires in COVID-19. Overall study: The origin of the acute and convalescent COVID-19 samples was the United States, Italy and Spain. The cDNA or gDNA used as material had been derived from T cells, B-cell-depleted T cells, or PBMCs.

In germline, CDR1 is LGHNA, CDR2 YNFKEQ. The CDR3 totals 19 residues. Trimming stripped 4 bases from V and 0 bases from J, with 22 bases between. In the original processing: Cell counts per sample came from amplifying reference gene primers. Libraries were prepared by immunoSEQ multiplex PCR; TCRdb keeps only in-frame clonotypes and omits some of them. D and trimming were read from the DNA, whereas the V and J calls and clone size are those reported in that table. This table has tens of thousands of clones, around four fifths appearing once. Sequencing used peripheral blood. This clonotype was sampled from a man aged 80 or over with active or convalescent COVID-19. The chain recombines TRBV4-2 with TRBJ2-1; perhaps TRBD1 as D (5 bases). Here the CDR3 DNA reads TGTGCCAGCAGCCTCTCACTCACCCCACGACAGAGCTCCTACAATGAGCAGTTCTTC. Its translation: CASSLSLTPRQSSYNEQFF.